This T cell receptor (beta chain) was found in a study of T cells in Graves' hyperthyroidism and ophthalmopathy. Study overall: Peripheral blood sampling occurred at initial diagnosis, before any treatment. General study points: The majority of expanded thyroid clonotypes above 0.001 also appeared in blood. Ophthalmopathy cases were set apart from stable hyperthyroidism by a 13 V-J model.

Trimming cost V 1 base and J 0 bases, with 10 bases left between them. The CDR3 consists of 16 residues. In patients aged 18 to 65, hyperthyroidism was newly diagnosed, with duration under 2 months. Many counts were recorded for this clonotype. The target antigen is unknown. It was RNA transcripts that yielded the amplified TCR beta CDR3 regions. The HTBI primer set served for first-round RT-PCR of the TCR CDR3. MiXCR, run by TCRdb on the multiplex PCR reads, gives a single entry per CDR3 protein. The sample yields hundreds of thousands of distinct CDR3 sequences, approximately 15% seen once. This receptor was taken from a woman aged 18-35 years with Graves' hyperthyroidism. The J gene is TRBJ1-3, the V gene TRBV12-3 or TRBV12-4; no definite D call. The sequenced material came from blood. CDR3 sequence reads: CASSLVGIASGNTIYF. The CDR3 nucleotides are TGTGCCAGCAGTTTAGTTGGGATAGCCTCTGGAAACACCATATATTTT.